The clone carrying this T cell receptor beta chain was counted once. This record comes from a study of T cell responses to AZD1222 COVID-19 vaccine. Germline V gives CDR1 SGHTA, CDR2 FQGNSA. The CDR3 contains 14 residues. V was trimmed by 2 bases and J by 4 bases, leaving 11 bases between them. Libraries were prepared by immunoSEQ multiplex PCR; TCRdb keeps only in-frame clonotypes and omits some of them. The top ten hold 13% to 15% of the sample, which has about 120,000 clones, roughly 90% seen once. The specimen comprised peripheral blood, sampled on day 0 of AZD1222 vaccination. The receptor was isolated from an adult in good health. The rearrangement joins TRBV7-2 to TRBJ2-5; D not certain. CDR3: CASSLNGARETQYF. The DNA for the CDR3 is TGTGCCAGCAGCTTAAATGGAGCCAGAGAGACCCAGTACTTC.